This T cell receptor (beta chain) was obtained from a study of T cell responses to AZD1222 COVID-19 vaccine. Profiling relied on immunoSEQ multiplex PCR, and the TCRdb table lists in-frame clones only, not all of them. The sample carries around 140,000 clones, around 89% recorded once. Looked up from germline, CDR1 is WSHSY and CDR2 is SAAADI. Unmatched junction bases numbered 0, after V lost 8 bases and J lost 6 bases. This CDR3 contains 11 residues. This chain connects TRBV10-2 to TRBJ1-1; 10 nucleotides match TRBD1. The sample in question was peripheral blood, obtained on day 0 of AZD1222 vaccination. The clonotype was recovered from an adult in good health. In nucleotides, the CDR3 is TGCGCCAGCGGGACAGGGGCTGAAGCTTTCTTT. It translates to CASGTGAEAFF.